This TCR beta chain was identified in a study of T-cell memory formation after mild COVID-19. Study-wide background: The two donors had largely donor-specific TCR clusters. Overall study findings and caveats: For second-wave clones that peaked at day 37, SARS-CoV-2 specificity went unverified. Chiefly within CM and EM were the contracting CD4+ clones; CD8+ ones were within EMRA. From day 15 to 85, contracting clones were balanced between CD4 and CD8, whereas later expanders leaned toward CD4+.

The CDR3 spans 14 residues. Trimming shortened V by 3 bases and J by 4 bases, and 13 bases separated the two germline ends. This clonotype was counted many times. What it binds is not known. One entry per CDR3 protein, called by TCRdb with MiXCR from the 5' RACE reads. The profile shows 240,000 or so distinct CDR3 sequences, around a tenth of them singletons. The clonotype originates from a man between 18 and 29 years old who had mild COVID-19 (a few samples of this study predate the infection). Cell type and time point are not known. V usage is TRBV12-3 or TRBV12-4 and J usage is TRBJ2-7; D remains unclear. The source material was PBMCs or a T cell subset sorted from them (not recorded which). CDR3 bases: TGTGCCAGCAGTTTGGGCCAGCCCCGTTACGAGCAGTACTTC. Protein: CASSLGQPRYEQYF.